The next 27 T cell receptor beta chains were all read from a single sample in a study of PD-L1 blockade in urothelial cancer. Method: immunoSEQ multiplex PCR; TCRdb's copy keeps in-frame clones and lacks some. The profile covers approximately 37,000 clones, with approximately 82% appearing a single time and approximately 15% taken by the ten largest. The sequencing here drew on PBMCs, taken around atezolizumab (anti-PD-L1) treatment. The source is a man aged 55 to 70 with urothelial cancer.

Here the CDR3 reads CASSPPQGFGNTEAFF. In nucleotides, the CDR3 is TGTGCCAGCAGCCCCCCCCAGGGATTCGGGAACACTGAAGCTTTCTTT. The rearrangement joins TRBV7-8 to TRBJ1-1; TRBD1 is a possible D gene (5 bases). This CDR3 has 16 residues. Between the trimmed V and J ends, which lost 5 bases and 1 base, there was a span of 17 bases. Germline V CDR1 and CDR2: SGHVS, FQNEAQ. Variable domain in full (rest from reference TRBV7-8 and TRBJ1-1): GAGVSQSPRYKVAKRGQDVALRCDPISGHVSLFWYQQALGQGPEFLTYFQNEAQLDKSGLPSDRFFAERPEGSVSTLKIQRTQQEDSAVYLCASSPPQGFGNTEAFFGQGTRLTVV.

This chain connects TRBV21-1 to TRBJ1-1. TRBV21-1 is classified as a pseudogene. This CDR3 contains 17 residues. The DNA for the CDR3 is TGTGCCAGCTCGGGGGGGGATTTTGTTCTCTTGGACACTGAAGCTTTCTTT. It is translated as CASSGGDFVLLDTEAFF.

V gene TRBV5-4 combines with J gene TRBJ2-3; TRBD2 matches at 9 bases. Germline V gives CDR1 SGHNT, CDR2 YYREEE (reference sequence). The CDR3 runs to 16 residues. The CDR3 DNA sequence: TGTGCGGCCAGCAGCTATATAGCGGGAGCGGCAGATACGCAGTATTTT. It yields the protein CAASSYIAGAADTQYF.

The chain is built from TRBV28 and TRBJ2-3; 8 bases line up with TRBD2. Germline V gene sequence: CDR1 MDHEN, CDR2 SYDVKM. The CDR3 is 14 residues long. J was trimmed by 5 bases and V by 2 bases; bases with no gene match: 3. DNA of the CDR3: TGTGCCAGCAGTTTAGGCCTAGCGGGAGATACGCAGTATTTT. The encoded protein is CASSLGLAGDTQYF.

This chain connects TRBV27 to TRBJ2-6; D may be TRBD2 (6 bases). Germline assignment: CDR1 MNHEY and CDR2 SMNVEV (reference sequence). The ends were cut back, 3 bases at V and 3 bases at J, with 15 bases in the middle. The CDR3 covers 17 residues. The CDR3 reads CASSFSILARGANVLTF. The CDR3 coding sequence is TGTGCCAGCAGTTTCTCCATTCTAGCGCGTGGGGCCAACGTCCTGACTTTC.

The genes are TRBV18 and TRBJ2-7, with D uncertain. Germline CDR1 reads KGHSH; CDR2 reads LQKENI. The ends were cut back, 2 bases at V and 4 bases at J, with 6 bases in the middle. There are 12 residues in the CDR3. The CDR3 loop is CASSPREYEQYF. In nucleotides, the CDR3 is TGTGCCAGCTCACCAAGAGAATACGAGCAGTACTTC.

V and J are TRBV6-1 and TRBJ2-3; 13 nucleotides align to TRBD2. CDR1 and CDR2 (germline): MNHNS, SASEGT. CDR3 size: 16 residues. Trimming took 4 bases from V and 6 from J; bases not matched to a gene: 7. The CDR3 region is CASSALAGGPSDTQYF. CDR3 in DNA: TGTGCCAGCAGTGCACTAGCGGGAGGGCCTTCGGATACGCAGTATTTT.

This sequence joins TRBV28 and TRBJ1-3, with D hard to call. Germline-derived CDR1 and CDR2 are MDHEN and SYDVKM. V was shortened by 7 bases and J by 7 bases, with 8 bases between the two germline ends. This CDR3 region has 11 residues. The CDR3 protein is CASKVRNTIYF. CDR3 bases: TGTGCCAGCAAAGTTCGGAACACCATATATTTT.

The gene calls are TRBV5-1 and TRBJ2-6, with 7 bases fitting TRBD1. V gave up 0 bases and J gave up 0 bases; unmatched junction bases: 3. CDR3 size: 17 residues. Germline V CDR1 and CDR2: SGHRS, YFSETQ. The CDR3 DNA follows: TGCGCCAGCAGCTTGGGGGGGACAGCCTCTGGGGCCAACGTCCTGACTTTC. As protein: CASSLGGTASGANVLTF.

This chain uses TRBV6-1 with TRBJ2-3; D possibly corresponds to TRBD2 (5 bases). The CDR3 runs to 14 residues. CDR1 and CDR2 from the germline V gene are MNHNS and SASEGT. The V and J ends lost 3 bases and 2 bases respectively, with 9 bases between them. The CDR3 DNA sequence: TGTGCCAGCAGTGATAAGCGGACCACAGATACGCAGTATTTT. This encodes CASSDKRTTDTQYF.

The rearrangement links TRBV5-4 to TRBJ2-3; possibly TRBD2 for D (6 bases). In germline, CDR1 is SGHNT, CDR2 YYREEE (reference sequence). This CDR3 has 13 amino acids. Trimming removed 0 bases at V and 9 bases at J, with 11 bases between. In nucleotides, the CDR3 is TGTGCCAGCAGCTTGGCCAGAGGAGGGACGCAGTATTTT. This translates into CASSLARGGTQYF. Supplemented by reference TRBV5-4 and TRBJ2-3, the full variable domain reads ETGVTQSPTHLIKTRGQQVTLRCSSQSGHNTVSWYQQALGQGPQFIFQYYREEENGRGNFPPRFSGLQFPNYSSELNVNALELDDSALYLCASSLARGGTQYFGPGTRLTVL.

The gene calls are TRBV30 and TRBJ1-5; 7 bases match TRBD1. V lost 5 bases to trimming and J lost 2 bases; unmatched junction nucleotides: 3. This CDR3 is 13 amino acids long. Per germline, CDR1 GTSNPN and CDR2 SVGIG (reference sequence). CDR3 sequence: CAWDQGGNQPQHF. The DNA of the CDR3 is TGTGCCTGGGACCAGGGGGGCAATCAGCCCCAGCATTTT.

This chain links TRBV6-6 with TRBJ1-1; D possibly corresponds to TRBD1 (6 bases). This CDR3 is 13 amino acids long. Germline CDR1 MNHNY, CDR2 SVGAGI (reference sequence). Trimming took off 6 bases at V and 5 bases at J, with 13 bases between the two ends. The CDR3 loop is CASRPLGGTEAFF. The CDR3 nucleotides are TGTGCCAGCAGACCACTAGGGGGAACTGAAGCTTTCTTT.

The chain employs TRBV29-1 and TRBJ2-7; TRBD2 agrees at 7 bases. This CDR3 is built from 13 residues. In germline, CDR1 is SQVTM, CDR2 ANQGSEA. The trim removed 5 bases at V and 0 bases at J, leaving 4 bases unmatched. CDR3 in DNA: TGCAGCGTTACTAGCGCTAGCTCCTACGAGCAGTACTTC. Protein product: CSVTSASSYEQYF.

CDR3 nucleotides: TGTGCCAGCAGCGAACAGACAGGGGGTATAGAAAAACTGTTTTTT. Amino acid sequence: CASSEQTGGIEKLFF. The J gene is TRBJ1-4, the V gene TRBV7-2; 9 bases agree with TRBD1. V shed 5 bases and J 8 bases; nucleotides not matched to a gene: 9. This CDR3 is 15 amino acids long. Germline V lookup: CDR1 SGHTA, CDR2 FQGNSA.

V and J are TRBV5-1 and TRBJ2-7, with 7 bases lining up with TRBD1. The CDR3 consists of 14 residues. In germline, CDR1 is SGHRS, CDR2 YFSETQ. The J segment lost 3 bases and the V segment lost 0 bases, leaving 3 bases of the junction unmatched. CDR3 coding DNA: TGCGCCAGCAGCTTGGGACAGGGACGCTACGAGCAGTACTTC. Protein sequence: CASSLGQGRYEQYF.

CDR3 coding DNA: TGTGCCATCAGTGAGAGCGCCCCGCCCAGGGGCACCTATGGCTACACCTTC. It codes for CAISESAPPRGTYGYTF. The chain is built from TRBV10-3 and TRBJ1-2, with a tentative D call TRBD1 (6 bases). This CDR3 has 17 residues. The germline V gene has CDR1 ENHRY and CDR2 SYGVKD. V was trimmed by 2 bases and J by 4 bases, leaving 20 bases between them.

The chain employs TRBV7-9 and TRBJ1-5; D is ambiguous. Germline-derived CDR1 and CDR2 are SEHNR and FQNEAQ (reference sequence). V was shortened by 1 base and J by 7 bases, with 5 bases between the two germline ends. The CDR3 totals 12 residues. CDR3 protein: CASSLGGQPQHF. The DNA of the CDR3 is TGTGCCAGCAGCTTAGGAGGCCAGCCCCAGCATTTT.

The rearrangement uses TRBV29-1 and TRBJ2-7; 7 nucleotides align to TRBD2. There are 13 residues in the CDR3. With 5 bases clipped from V and 0 bases from J, the junction kept 4 bases outside the gene matches. Germline V CDR1 and CDR2: SQVTM, ANQGSEA. The chain's CDR3 is CSVSSSGSYEQYF. The CDR3 nucleotides read TGCAGCGTTTCCTCTAGCGGCTCCTACGAGCAGTACTTC.

The CDR3 here is CASRTGGWDNSPLHF. The CDR3, as DNA: TGTGCCAGCCGCACGGGGGGGTGGGATAATTCACCCCTCCACTTT. This chain links TRBV7-8 with TRBJ1-6; D might be TRBD1 (5 bases). With 8 bases removed from V and 5 bases from J, the gap between germline ends came to 16 bases. The CDR3 is 15 amino acids. The germline V gene encodes CDR1 SGHVS and CDR2 FQNEAQ.

This clone was counted only a few times. The chain has TRBV10-3 and TRBJ1-3; 9 positions agree with TRBD1. There are 14 residues in the CDR3. Unmatched junction bases numbered 5, after V lost 11 bases and J lost 0 bases. Germline V gives CDR1 ENHRY, CDR2 SYGVKD. The DNA for the CDR3 is TGTGCCGCCCGACAGGGGGACTCTGGAAACACCATATATTTT. Its translation is CAARQGDSGNTIYF.

This chain connects TRBV2 to TRBJ1-6; D might be TRBD1 (6 bases). Germline loops: CDR1 SNHLY, CDR2 FYNNEI. The V end lost 4 bases, the J end lost 5 bases, and 6 bases lay between the germline ends. The CDR3 totals 13 residues. CDR3 sequence reads: CASSGTDNSPLHF. As DNA, the CDR3 is TGTGCCAGCAGTGGGACAGATAATTCACCCCTCCACTTT.

The chain couples TRBV19 to TRBJ2-2; a possible D gene is TRBD2 (6 bases). Germline CDR1 LNHDA, CDR2 SQIVND (reference sequence). Trimming stripped 5 bases from V and 4 bases from J, with 11 bases between. The length of the CDR3 is 14 residues. Here the CDR3 DNA reads TGTGCCAGTAGTCCGGGAGAGGGCACCGGGGAGCTGTTTTTT. Translating it yields CASSPGEGTGELFF.

The chain employs TRBV4-3 and TRBJ2-3, with 8 bases aligning to TRBD1. V lost 1 base, J lost 3 bases, and 9 bases stayed unmatched. Germline CDR1 is LGHNA and CDR2 is YSLEER. The CDR3 is made up of 17 amino acids. The CDR3 sequence: CASSQALQGARTDTQYF. In nucleotides, the CDR3 is TGCGCCAGCAGCCAAGCCCTTCAGGGGGCTAGAACAGATACGCAGTATTTT.

This sequence joins TRBV14 and TRBJ1-1, with D unresolved. This CDR3 has 14 residues. Per the germline V gene, CDR1 is SGHDN and CDR2 is FVKESK. Trimming took 0 bases from V and 2 from J, leaving 7 bases between them. CDR3 residues: CASSQETRNTEAFF. For the CDR3, the DNA is TGTGCCAGCAGCCAAGAAACTCGAAACACTGAAGCTTTCTTT.

The J gene is TRBJ2-5, the V gene TRBV19, with 8 bases identical to TRBD2. The CDR3 covers 16 residues. Germline values: CDR1 LNHDA, CDR2 SQIVND (reference sequence). With V trimmed by 4 bases and J by 5 bases, 12 bases remained unmatched. CDR3 region: CASSTLGRGVRETQYF. DNA of the CDR3: TGTGCCAGTAGTACCCTCGGGAGGGGGGTCAGGGAGACCCAGTACTTC.

This chain links TRBV29-1 with TRBJ2-2, with TRBD2 as a possible D gene (6 bases). CDR3 length: 15 residues. Per the germline V gene, CDR1 is SQVTM and CDR2 is ANQGSEA. The V and J ends lost 0 bases and 7 bases respectively, with 15 bases between them. The CDR3 reads CSVEDRTGAGGELFF. CDR3 DNA sequence: TGCAGCGTTGAAGATCGGACGGGAGCGGGCGGGGAGCTGTTTTTT.